Below, 26 T cell receptor beta chains from the same sample are listed, as sequenced in a study of early T cells in non-severe SARS-CoV-2 infection. One entry per CDR3 protein, called by TCRdb with MiXCR from the 5' RACE reads. The sample has approximately 28,000 distinct CDR3 sequences; just over 4% are singletons. Input material: whole blood. The receptors shown here come from an adult who was a healthcare worker with PCR-confirmed SARS-CoV-2 infection or an uninfected control (not recorded which).

This clonotype was counted ten times or more. The chain recombines TRBV5-5 with TRBJ1-2, with D perhaps TRBD1 (5 bases). The CDR3 consists of 15 residues. Germline loops: CDR1 SGHKS, CDR2 YYEKEE (reference sequence). Trimming pared 3 bases from V and 5 bases from J, leaving 17 bases between. The CDR3 protein is CASSWPGTDVYGYTF. DNA of the CDR3: TGTGCCAGCAGCTGGCCAGGGACGGACGTTTATGGCTACACCTTC.

V is TRBV9 and J is TRBJ2-1, with 10 bases matching TRBD2. This CDR3 has 15 amino acids. V trimming: 0 bases; J trimming: 6 bases; junction bases outside the gene matches: 3. Germline CDR1 and CDR2: SGDLS and YYNGEE. CDR3 amino acids: CASSVGLAGVNEQFF. Here the CDR3 DNA reads TGTGCCAGCAGCGTAGGACTAGCGGGTGTCAATGAGCAGTTCTTC.

The gene calls are TRBV7-2 and TRBJ2-7; D is perhaps TRBD2 (6 bases). Germline lookup yields CDR1 SGHTA and CDR2 FQGNSA. The CDR3 runs 15 residues. With 4 bases removed from V and 4 bases from J, the gap between germline ends came to 17 bases. CDR3 amino acids: CASSSPNLGRYEQYF. Written as DNA, the CDR3 is TGTGCCAGCAGCTCCCCTAACTTAGGGAGGTACGAGCAGTACTTC.

This clonotype was counted many times. The chain employs TRBV12-3 or TRBV12-4 and TRBJ1-2, with 7 bases fitting TRBD1. This CDR3 has 14 amino acids. Germline trimming cut 8 bases from V and 4 bases from J; bases unmatched to any gene: 10. The CDR3 sequence is CASARDSYRYGYTF. In DNA form, the CDR3 reads TGTGCCAGCGCCCGGGACAGCTACCGCTATGGCTACACCTTC.

In this sample, this clonotype turned up many times. The chain employs TRBV29-1 and TRBJ2-7; D call uncertain. Looked up from germline, CDR1 is SQVTM and CDR2 is ANQGSEA. This CDR3 comprises 12 residues. V was shortened by 2 bases and J by 5 bases, with 10 bases between the two germline ends. CDR3: CSVEMMRNEQYF. CDR3 nucleotide sequence: TGCAGCGTTGAAATGATGCGGAACGAGCAGTACTTC.

This clonotype was counted many times. This chain uses TRBV2 with TRBJ2-1; TRBD2 agrees at 7 bases. In germline, CDR1 is SNHLY, CDR2 FYNNEI. The CDR3 sequence is 17 residues long. Trimming cost V 6 bases and J 6 bases; bases outside gene matches: 17. The CDR3 coding sequence is TGTGCCAGCAGGATCACAGCGGGACCAATCCCCTTCAATGAGCAGTTCTTC. It yields the protein CASRITAGPIPFNEQFF.

At least ten counts were recorded for this clonotype. This chain links TRBV9 with TRBJ2-1; 16 bases agree with TRBD2. This CDR3 has 19 amino acids. The V and J ends lost 0 bases and 4 bases, in that order; junction bases with no gene match: 7. CDR1 SGDLS and CDR2 YYNGEE come from the germline V gene. The CDR3: CASSVGGTSGRAIYNEQFF. Here the CDR3 DNA reads TGTGCCAGCAGCGTAGGGGGGACTAGCGGGAGGGCCATTTACAATGAGCAGTTCTTC.

This clonotype was recorded at least ten times. This chain links TRBV18 with TRBJ2-1; TRBD1 matches 8 bases. This CDR3 is built from 13 residues. The junction had 0 bases not matched to a gene; V was cut back by 2 bases and J by 6 bases. The germline gives CDR1 KGHSH, CDR2 LQKENI. CDR3 loop: CASSPDRGNEQFF. DNA of the CDR3: TGTGCCAGCTCACCAGACAGGGGCAATGAGCAGTTCTTC.

CDR3 sequence: CASSLGWDHWDTEAFF. The CDR3 coding sequence is TGTGCCAGCAGCCTTGGTTGGGACCACTGGGACACTGAAGCTTTCTTT. The J gene is TRBJ1-1, the V gene TRBV5-6; tentatively, D is TRBD1 (5 bases). V was clipped by 4 bases and J by 3 bases, with 19 bases between them. CDR3 length equals 16 residues. Germline values: CDR1 SGHDT, CDR2 YYEEEE.

This clonotype came up many times. As DNA, the CDR3 is TGTGCCAGCAGTTTAACAGGGCCCCAAGAGACCCAGTACTTC. Amino acid sequence: CASSLTGPQETQYF. The V gene is TRBV27, the J gene TRBJ2-5, with TRBD1 as a possible D gene (6 bases). V lost 2 bases to trimming and J lost 1 base, with 8 bases between them. The CDR3 is 14 amino acids. Germline V gene data show CDR1 as MNHEY and CDR2 as SMNVEV (reference sequence).

At least ten counts were recorded for this clonotype. V is TRBV10-3 and J is TRBJ2-6, with a weak D call TRBD1 (5 bases). The CDR3 sequence is 11 residues long. Per the germline V gene, CDR1 is ENHRY and CDR2 is SYGVKD. V was pared by 8 bases and J by 11 bases, with 10 bases between. In DNA form, the CDR3 reads TGTGCCATCGGAGAGACAGACGTCCTGACTTTC. It codes for CAIGETDVLTF.

This clonotype was counted ten times or more. CDR3 region: CASSSTGGADTQYF. The CDR3 DNA reads as TGTGCCAGTAGTTCCACAGGGGGCGCAGATACGCAGTATTTT. V usage is TRBV19 and J usage is TRBJ2-3, with 9 nucleotides matching TRBD1. This CDR3 region has 14 residues. V trimming: 5 bases; J trimming: 4 bases; junction bases outside the gene matches: 4. The germline V gene encodes CDR1 LNHDA and CDR2 SQIVND (reference sequence).

This clonotype was counted at least ten times. CDR3 DNA: TGTGCCAGCAGCCATACTAGCGCCGCACTGTCAGATACGCAGTATTTT. Its protein product is CASSHTSAALSDTQYF. J is TRBJ2-3 and V is TRBV7-3; the match to TRBD2 covers 7 bases. V gave up 5 bases and J gave up 4 bases; unmatched junction bases: 12. Per germline, CDR1 SGHTA and CDR2 FQGTGA. There are 16 residues in the CDR3.

This clonotype was seen ten or more times. This chain connects TRBV29-1 to TRBJ2-1; 7 nucleotides agree with TRBD1. The CDR3 is made up of 15 amino acids. V shed 0 bases, J shed 4 bases, and the junction held 6 bases outside the gene matches. Per germline, CDR1 SQVTM and CDR2 ANQGSEA. The CDR3 loop is CSVEDPRGSYNEQFF. The CDR3 DNA reads as TGCAGCGTTGAAGATCCCAGGGGGAGTTACAATGAGCAGTTCTTC.

The V gene is TRBV11-2, the J gene TRBJ2-7; no reliable D call. The CDR3 contains 13 residues. Germline loops: CDR1 SGHAT, CDR2 FQNNGV. The ends were cut back, 0 bases at V and 5 bases at J, with 8 bases in the middle. Here the CDR3 reads CASSLDRSNEQYF. CDR3 coding DNA: TGTGCCAGCAGCTTAGATCGTAGTAACGAGCAGTACTTC.

The sample holds many counts of this clonotype. The V and J genes are TRBV7-2 and TRBJ2-5, with TRBD1 as a possible D gene (5 bases). The CDR3 covers 15 residues. Germline assignment: CDR1 SGHTA and CDR2 FQGNSA. With 5 bases removed from V and 4 bases from J, the gap between germline ends came to 17 bases. The CDR3 DNA sequence: TGTGCCAGCAGCGTCTGGGGCCTAGTCCCAGAGACCCAGTACTTC. This encodes CASSVWGLVPETQYF. The whole variable domain, filled in from reference TRBV7-2 and TRBJ2-5, reads GAGVSQSPSNKVTEKGKDVELRCDPISGHTALYWYRQSLGQGLEFLIYFQGNSAPDKSGLPSDRFSAERTGGSVSTLTIQRTQQEDSAVYLCASSVWGLVPETQYFGPGTRLLVL.

This clonotype was counted many times. The chain employs TRBV2 and TRBJ2-6, with D unclear. This CDR3 spans 16 amino acids. In germline, CDR1 is SNHLY, CDR2 FYNNEI. Trimming stripped 2 bases from V and 2 bases from J, with 10 bases between. The CDR3 DNA is TGTGCCAGCAGTGAATATCCGCAGGCTGGGGCCAACGTCCTGACTTTC. Its translation: CASSEYPQAGANVLTF. Based on the CDR3 plus reference TRBV2 and TRBJ2-6, the full variable domain is EPEVTQTPSHQVTQMGQEVILRCVPISNHLYFYWYRQILGQKVEFLVSFYNNEISEKSEIFDDQFSVERPDGSNFTLKIRSTKLEDSAMYFCASSEYPQAGANVLTFGAGSRLTVL.

This clonotype was counted many times. V and J are TRBV7-2 and TRBJ2-1; TRBD2 agrees at 11 bases. V gave up 1 base and J gave up 4 bases; unmatched junction bases: 3. From germline, CDR1 is SGHTA and CDR2 FQGNSA. This CDR3 contains 16 residues. CDR3 sequence (DNA): TGTGCCAGCAGCTTAGTAGGGACTAGCGGATACAATGAGCAGTTCTTC. Amino acid sequence: CASSLVGTSGYNEQFF.

This clonotype was found many times. Possible read error: a much larger clone is one base away. The chain uses TRBV7-9 and TRBJ2-3; 7 bases agree with TRBD1. Per the germline V gene, CDR1 is SEHNR and CDR2 is FQNEAQ (reference sequence). The CDR3 runs to 15 residues. The CDR3: CVSPLAGTAADTQYF. In nucleotides, the CDR3 is TGTGTCAGCCCCTTGGCCGGGACAGCGGCAGATACGCAGTATTTT. The full variable domain, in which reference TRBV7-9 and TRBJ2-3 provide the parts outside the CDR3, is DTGVSQNPRHKITKRGQNVTFRCDPISEHNRLYWYRQTLGQGPEFLTYFQNEAQLEKSRLLSDRFSAERPKGSFSTLEIQRTEQGDSAMYLCVSPLAGTAADTQYFGPGTRLTVL.

This clonotype was found a few times. The chain links TRBV20-1 to TRBJ2-7; 9 nucleotides line up with TRBD2. CDR1 DFQATT and CDR2 SNEGSKA come from the germline V gene (reference sequence). The CDR3 is 13 amino acids. Trimming cost V 6 bases and J 10 bases; bases outside gene matches: 13. The CDR3 region has the DNA TGCAGTGCCGAAGGCGTTACTAGCGGGTCCCAGTACTTC. Amino acids: CSAEGVTSGSQYF.

This clonotype was counted between two and nine times. This chain connects TRBV7-2 to TRBJ1-6, with a possible D match to TRBD1 (6 bases). Per germline, CDR1 SGHTA and CDR2 FQGNSA. Deletions cut 1 base from V and 16 bases from J, with 14 bases between. The CDR3 runs 13 residues. The CDR3: CASSLERGAFLHF. CDR3 DNA: TGTGCCAGCAGCTTAGAAAGGGGGGCGTTTCTCCACTTT.

This clonotype was detected many times. The CDR3 bases are TGTGCCAGCAGTTTAGTACAGGGGTTCTCTGGAAACACCATATATTTT. Translating it yields CASSLVQGFSGNTIYF. V gene TRBV12-3 or TRBV12-4 combines with J gene TRBJ1-3; 7 nucleotides align to TRBD1. This CDR3 is 16 amino acids long. The J segment lost 0 bases and the V segment lost 1 base, leaving 3 bases of the junction unmatched.

Ten or more counts support this clonotype. The V gene is TRBV7-2, the J gene TRBJ2-1; TRBD1 matches at 9 bases. Germline V CDR1 and CDR2: SGHTA, FQGNSA. Losses at the gene ends were 6 bases for V and 0 bases for J; bases not matched to a gene: 15. This CDR3 has 19 residues. In DNA, the CDR3 is TGTGCCAGCAGGCCCGGGACAGGGAGGCCGGGGAGCTCCTACAATGAGCAGTTCTTC. This gives the protein CASRPGTGRPGSSYNEQFF.

Ten or more counts support this clonotype. V and J are TRBV6-2 or TRBV6-3 and TRBJ2-3; the D is unclear. The CDR3 extends over 12 amino acids. Deletions cut 2 bases from V and 2 bases from J, with 2 bases between. In germline, CDR1 is MNHEY, CDR2 SVGEGT. This CDR3 reads CASSYPTDTQYF. In DNA, the CDR3 is TGTGCCAGCAGTTACCCCACAGATACGCAGTATTTT.

A few counts support this clonotype. The rearrangement links TRBV6-5 to TRBJ2-3, with 8 positions matching TRBD2. The V segment lost 5 bases and the J segment 5 bases; nucleotides outside the gene matches: 6. This CDR3 region has 14 residues. From germline, CDR1 is MNHEY and CDR2 SVGAGI. This chain's CDR3 is CASSRAGEGDTQYF. The CDR3 DNA reads TGTGCCAGCAGTCGAGCGGGAGAAGGAGATACGCAGTATTTT.

This clonotype was counted ten times or more. The chain recombines TRBV29-1 with TRBJ2-7; D is perhaps TRBD2 (5 bases). Germline V gene data show CDR1 as SQVTM and CDR2 as ANQGSEA. This CDR3 spans 12 amino acids. Trimming cost V 4 bases and J 7 bases, with 14 bases left between them. CDR3 DNA: TGCAGCGTTGCCAGGACTCAAGGAGAGCAGTACTTC. Translation gives CSVARTQGEQYF.